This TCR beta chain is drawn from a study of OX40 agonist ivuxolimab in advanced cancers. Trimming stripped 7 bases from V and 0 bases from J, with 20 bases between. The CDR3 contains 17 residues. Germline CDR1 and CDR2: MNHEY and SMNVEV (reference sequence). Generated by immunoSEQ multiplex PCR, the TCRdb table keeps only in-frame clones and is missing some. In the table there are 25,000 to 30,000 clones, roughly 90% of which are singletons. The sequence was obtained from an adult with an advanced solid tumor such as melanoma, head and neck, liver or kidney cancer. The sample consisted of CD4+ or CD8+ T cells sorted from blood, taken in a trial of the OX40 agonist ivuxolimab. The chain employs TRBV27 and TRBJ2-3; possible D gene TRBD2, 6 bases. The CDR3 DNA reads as TGTGCCAGCACTCTCTCCGTTAGCGGCCTTAGCACAGATACGCAGTATTTT. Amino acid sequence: CASTLSVSGLSTDTQYF.